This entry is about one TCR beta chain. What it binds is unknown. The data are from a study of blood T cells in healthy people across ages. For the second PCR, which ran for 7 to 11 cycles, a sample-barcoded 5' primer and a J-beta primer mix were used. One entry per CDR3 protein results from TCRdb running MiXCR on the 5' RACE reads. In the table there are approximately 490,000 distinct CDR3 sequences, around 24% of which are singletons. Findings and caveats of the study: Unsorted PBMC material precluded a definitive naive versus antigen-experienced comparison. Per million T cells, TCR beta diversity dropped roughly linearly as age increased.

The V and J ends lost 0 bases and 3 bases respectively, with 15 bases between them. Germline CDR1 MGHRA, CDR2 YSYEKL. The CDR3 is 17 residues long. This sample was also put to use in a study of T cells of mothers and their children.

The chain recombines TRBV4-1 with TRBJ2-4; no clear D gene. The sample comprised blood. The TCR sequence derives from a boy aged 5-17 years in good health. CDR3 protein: CASSQDVKGFCKNIQYF. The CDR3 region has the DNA TGCGCCAGCAGCCAAGACGTAAAGGGCTTTTGCAAAAACATTCAGTACTTC.